The 14 T cell receptor beta chains presented below share a single source sample, sequenced in a study of CD8 T cells in ankylosing spondylitis. A single record per CDR3 protein comes from TCRdb applying MiXCR to the 5' RACE reads. The sample consists of approximately 300,000 distinct CDR3 sequences, 8% of them appearing once. Their antigens remain unidentified. Regarding the study as a whole: Among TCR beta sequences, a motif of 7 to 9 highly homologous variants appeared characteristic of ankylosing spondylitis blood.

Sequencing used blood, either unsorted or a sorted T cell fraction (not recorded which). These receptors all stem from a male donor with ankylosing spondylitis.

The rearrangement uses TRBV4-1 and TRBJ2-3, with a possible D match to TRBD2 (5 bases). V shed 0 bases and J shed 2 bases, with 15 bases lying between them. Germline V gene sequence: CDR1 MGHRA, CDR2 YSYEKL. The CDR3 has 17 residues. The CDR3 here is CASSQDSQRNPTDTQYF. In DNA, the CDR3 is TGCGCCAGCAGCCAAGACTCCCAGCGGAACCCCACAGATACGCAGTATTTT.

This clonotype was detected only a few times. V is TRBV10-3 and J is TRBJ2-6; D ambiguous. V was clipped by 0 bases and J by 0 bases, with 3 bases between them. The CDR3 covers 15 residues. Germline V CDR1 and CDR2: ENHRY, SYGVKD. Here the CDR3 DNA reads TGTGCCATCAGTGAGTCTGACTCTGGGGCCAACGTCCTGACTTTC. This gives the protein CAISESDSGANVLTF.

The rearrangement links TRBV7-2 to TRBJ2-7; D remains ambiguous. Germline assignment: CDR1 SGHTA and CDR2 FQGNSA. Trimming took off 1 base at V and 0 bases at J, with 13 bases between the two ends. This CDR3 is built from 16 residues. The chain's CDR3 is CASSLVPGISSYEQYF. The CDR3 DNA sequence: TGTGCCAGCAGCTTAGTTCCTGGGATCAGCTCCTACGAGCAGTACTTC.

Only a few counts were recorded for this clonotype. The chain links TRBV5-1 to TRBJ1-2; no reliable D call. Between the trimmed V and J ends, which lost 0 bases and 7 bases, there was a span of 16 bases. The CDR3 covers 15 residues. Germline V CDR1 and CDR2: SGHRS, YFSETQ. CDR3: CASSLAELLDGGYTF. The CDR3 DNA follows: TGCGCCAGCAGCTTGGCCGAACTCTTAGACGGTGGCTACACCTTC.

This clonotype has at least ten counts. This chain uses TRBV27 with TRBJ1-1, with D uncertain. Germline values: CDR1 MNHEY, CDR2 SMNVEV (reference sequence). The CDR3 spans 12 residues. V lost 7 bases to trimming and J lost 3 bases, with 9 bases between them. CDR3 sequence reads: CASTGSDTEAFF. The CDR3 DNA follows: TGTGCCAGCACTGGGTCGGACACTGAAGCTTTCTTT.

The genes are TRBV9 and TRBJ2-1; no firm D call. CDR1 and CDR2 (germline): SGDLS, YYNGEE. This CDR3 is 15 amino acids long. The ends were cut back, 0 bases at V and 3 bases at J, with 10 bases in the middle. CDR3 in amino acids: CASSVGRGSYNEQFF. CDR3 in DNA: TGTGCCAGCAGCGTAGGGCGCGGAAGCTACAATGAGCAGTTCTTC.

This clonotype was observed many times. This chain links TRBV27 with TRBJ1-1; 9 positions match TRBD1. J lost 3 bases, V lost 1 base, and 0 bases had no gene match. CDR1 and CDR2 (germline): MNHEY, SMNVEV (reference sequence). The CDR3 extends over 14 amino acids. CDR3 residues: CASSLWDRDTEAFF. Here the CDR3 DNA reads TGTGCCAGCAGTTTATGGGACAGGGACACTGAAGCTTTCTTT.

This clonotype was counted only a few times. The V call is TRBV7-8, the J call TRBJ2-1; D possibly corresponds to TRBD1 (6 bases). CDR1 is SGHVS and CDR2 is FQNEAQ in the germline V gene. Trimming stripped 2 bases from V and 3 bases from J, with 17 bases between. The CDR3 loop spans 17 amino acids. CDR3 coding DNA: TGTGCCAGCAGCTTAAGAGGGCAGGGGCTGGACTACAATGAGCAGTTCTTC. It specifies CASSLRGQGLDYNEQFF.

This clonotype showed up many times. This rearrangement joins TRBV5-1 to TRBJ2-3; 8 bases fit TRBD1. CDR3 length: 15 amino acids. Trimming took 4 bases from V and 2 from J; bases not matched to a gene: 6. Germline CDR1 reads SGHRS; CDR2 reads YFSETQ. CDR3 loop: CASSTGQGDTDTQYF. CDR3 nucleotide sequence: TGCGCCAGCAGCACCGGACAGGGAGACACAGATACGCAGTATTTT.

The chain uses TRBV7-2 and TRBJ1-2, with TRBD1 identical over 8 bases. Trimming cost V 5 bases and J 1 base; bases outside gene matches: 6. This CDR3 comprises 15 residues. The germline V gene encodes CDR1 SGHTA and CDR2 FQGNSA. The CDR3 region has the DNA TGTGCCAGCAGCCCTGAACAGGGGGTTAACTATGGCTACACCTTC. Amino acids: CASSPEQGVNYGYTF.

Ten or more counts support this clonotype. Written as DNA, the CDR3 is TGTGCCAGCAGTTTACAGTTCACAGATACGCAGTATTTT. It yields the protein CASSLQFTDTQYF. This chain uses TRBV12-3 or TRBV12-4 with TRBJ2-3; no firm D call. The CDR3 covers 13 residues. The V gene lost 2 bases and the J gene lost 2 bases, with 5 bases spanning the gap.

The chain has TRBV14 and TRBJ2-5, with 10 bases lining up with TRBD1. The CDR3 sequence is 15 residues long. Germline CDR1 SGHDN, CDR2 FVKESK. With V trimmed by 4 bases and J by 2 bases, 4 bases remained unmatched. DNA for the CDR3: TGTGCCAGCAGCCTGACAGGGGGCGGGCAAGAGACCCAGTACTTC. This translates into CASSLTGGGQETQYF.

Many counts were recorded for this clonotype. The chain uses TRBV7-6 and TRBJ2-7; 7 bases are a match to TRBD2. Germline CDR1 and CDR2: SGHVS and FNYEAQ. The CDR3 spans 15 residues. V gave up 2 bases and J gave up 2 bases; unmatched junction bases: 6. The CDR3 coding sequence is TGTGCCAGCAGCTTACAAACTAGCGCGGCCTACGAGCAGTACTTC. This translates into CASSLQTSAAYEQYF.

This clonotype appeared a few times. This chain links TRBV18 with TRBJ2-5; tentatively, D is TRBD1 (7 bases). The germline V gene has CDR1 KGHSH and CDR2 LQKENI. CDR3 length: 15 amino acids. The V end was cut by 2 bases, the J end by 5 bases, with 15 bases between. The chain's CDR3 is CASSPGGGSGETQYF. The CDR3 DNA follows: TGTGCCAGCTCACCAGGAGGGGGCTCAGGGGAGACCCAGTACTTC. Full variable domain (remainder filled in from reference TRBV18 and TRBJ2-5): NAGVMQNPRHLVRRRGQEARLRCSPMKGHSHVYWYRQLPEEGLKFMVYLQKENIIDESGMPKERFSAEFPKEGPSILRIQQVVRGDSAAYFCASSPGGGSGETQYFGPGTRLLVL.